What follows describes a single TCR beta chain. The data are from a study of blood T cell repertoires in COVID-19. Overall study context: The samples span acute and convalescent COVID-19 from the United States, Italy and Spain. Sources were T cells, B-cell-depleted T cells, or PBMCs; the material itself was cDNA or gDNA.

Per germline, CDR1 SGDLS and CDR2 YYNGEE. CDR3 length: 13 residues. Deletions cut 7 bases from V and 3 bases from J, with 14 bases between. Authors' data handling: Counts of nucleated cells, estimated from reference gene primer amplification, were obtained. Here immunoSEQ multiplex PCR was the method, and the copy in TCRdb shows in-frame clones only, minus some. The V and J calls and clone size come from that table; D and trimming were worked out from the DNA. The sample records about half a million clones, approximately 83% being singletons. This chain joins TRBV9 and TRBJ2-7; possibly TRBD2 for D (5 bases). The material sequenced was peripheral blood. The origin of this receptor is a human donor in a cohort sampled during active COVID-19. For the CDR3, the DNA is TGTGCCAGCTCCCAGGACTGGAACTACGAGCAGTACTTC. Protein product: CASSQDWNYEQYF.